The 14 T cell receptor beta chains in this list originate from one sample, sequenced in a study of naive and memory T cell subsets (dated 2017 in TCRdb). Library generation was performed with UMI-ligation and nested PCR. Sequenced on an Illumina MiSeq. The ligated cDNA was amplified in four rounds of PCR with nested alpha and beta constant region primers together with the SP2 primer. TCRdb ran its own pipeline on the public reads, namely fastp trimming at Q25 and MiXCR clone calling, and kept in-frame beta chains. One record per CDR3 amino acid sequence lists the most common genes and DNA. Across this sample there are over 11,000 distinct CDR3 sequences, with less than 5.5% seen only once. The ten biggest clones cover less than 9% of the sample. Explained via the paper, the treatment or condition label denotes: skin biopsy from PPD injection site in Mantoux-positive individual. A robust, sensitive protocol for the amplification, sequencing and analysis of TCRs was described in the study, in which 3' ligation of a UMI-containing oligonucleotide to TCR cDNA was used.

The sample here was skin, taken from a tuberculin skin test site. These receptor sequences come from an adult in good health.

The chain has TRBV9 and TRBJ1-2; 10 positions agree with TRBD1. CDR1 is SGDLS, CDR2 YYNGEE, per germline. The J segment lost 12 bases and the V segment lost 2 bases, leaving 13 bases of the junction unmatched. This CDR3 comprises 15 residues. CDR3 in amino acids: CASSVGGTGVGGDTF. CDR3 nucleotide sequence: TGTGCCAGCAGCGTCGGCGGGACAGGGGTTGGAGGCGACACCTTC.

This clonotype was counted between two and nine times. Sequence at one end of the junction differs from germline and may be a read error. The rearrangement joins TRBV12-5 to TRBJ1-2; TRBD1 matches at 9 bases. CDR3 length: 16 amino acids. Germline V gene lookup returns CDR1 LGHNT and CDR2 FRNRAP. The CDR3 nucleotides read TGTGCTAGTGGTTTGGCTCGGACAGGGGTGGCCTATGGCGACACCTTC. Translated, it gives CASGLARTGVAYGDTF.

This clonotype was found many times. The V gene is TRBV28, the J gene TRBJ1-1; D is ambiguous. V was clipped by 7 bases and J by 11 bases, with 14 bases between them. Germline-derived CDR1 and CDR2 are MDHEN and SYDVKM. This CDR3 spans 11 amino acids. CDR3 DNA sequence: TGTGCCAGCACTACCGACGTTCGGGCTTTCTTT. It is translated as CASTTDVRAFF.

A note on this clonotype: Possible read error: a much larger clone is one base away. The V and J genes are TRBV6-2 or TRBV6-3 and TRBJ1-1, with no clear D. The V end was cut by 6 bases, the J end by 5 bases, with 19 bases between. The CDR3 loop spans 15 amino acids. Germline V lookup: CDR1 MNHEY, CDR2 SVGEGT. The CDR3 sequence: CASRVGSSHQTEAFF. As DNA, the CDR3 is TGTGCCAGCAGGGTAGGGTCCTCCCACCAAACTGAAGCTTTCTTT.

This clonotype was counted many times. The V gene is TRBV6-2 or TRBV6-3, the J gene TRBJ1-1, with a weak D call TRBD1 (5 bases). This CDR3 contains 14 residues. Germline V lookup: CDR1 MNHEY, CDR2 SVGEGT. V shed 6 bases and J shed 11 bases, with 22 bases lying between them. CDR3 bases: TGTGCCAGCAGCCCACGGCGGGGGAGTTGGGAGGCTTTCTTT. Translated, it gives CASSPRRGSWEAFF.

By proportion, this clonotype is medium-sized. This chain uses TRBV5-1 with TRBJ2-1, with 12 bases fitting TRBD2. The junction had 4 bases not matched to a gene; V was cut back by 0 bases and J by 0 bases. Germline V gene sequence: CDR1 SGHRS, CDR2 YFSETQ. The CDR3 covers 18 residues. CDR3 DNA: TGCGCCAGCAGCTTGGGACTAGCGGGGGCAAGCTCCTACAATGAGCAGTTCTTC. As protein: CASSLGLAGASSYNEQFF.

In this sample, this clonotype turned up many times. This chain connects TRBV11-1 to TRBJ2-6, with TRBD2 as a possible D gene (6 bases). Germline V gene data show CDR1 as SGHAT and CDR2 as FQDESV (reference sequence). The CDR3 is 15 residues long. V was pared by 5 bases and J by 4 bases, with 12 bases between. This CDR3 is CASSRETPGANVLTF. For the CDR3, the DNA is TGTGCCAGCAGCCGGGAGACGCCGGGGGCCAACGTCCTGACTTTC.

Sample share makes this clonotype medium-sized (0.01 to 0.1%). The rearrangement links TRBV2 to TRBJ1-4, with D maybe TRBD1 (5 bases). V was clipped by 0 bases and J by 10 bases, with 15 bases between them. The CDR3 has 15 amino acids. Germline CDR1 SNHLY, CDR2 FYNNEI. Here the CDR3 reads CASSEAQAGDGKLFF. CDR3 DNA: TGTGCCAGCAGTGAAGCGCAGGCCGGGGACGGAAAACTGTTTTTT.

This clonotype is medium-sized by share. The J gene is TRBJ2-5, the V gene TRBV9; a possible D gene is TRBD2 (6 bases). Looked up from germline, CDR1 is SGDLS and CDR2 is YYNGEE. Trimming shortened V by 0 bases and J by 4 bases, and 13 bases separated the two germline ends. The CDR3 loop spans 15 amino acids. CDR3 sequence (DNA): TGTGCCAGCAGCGTAGATAGCGGAAGGGGAGAGACCCAGTACTTC. Protein: CASSVDSGRGETQYF.

The table lists this clonotype with many counts. The gene calls are TRBV4-3 and TRBJ1-5; D remains ambiguous. Trimming pared 1 base from V and 10 bases from J, leaving 14 bases between. This CDR3 has 14 amino acids. CDR1 LGHNA and CDR2 YSLEER come from the germline V gene. The CDR3 bases are TGCGCCAGCAGCCAAGTTAGTAGCGGCAGCCCCCAGCATTTT. It is translated as CASSQVSSGSPQHF.

By frequency in the sample, this clonotype is medium-sized (0.01 to 0.1%). This chain joins TRBV27 and TRBJ2-2; tentatively, D is TRBD2 (5 bases). Germline-derived CDR1 and CDR2 are MNHEY and SMNVEV (reference sequence). Deletions cut 3 bases from V and 4 bases from J, with 15 bases between. This CDR3 is built from 16 residues. As DNA, the CDR3 is TGTGCCAGCAGTTTTCCCCGGGGTACGAGCACCGGGGAGCTGTTTTTT. It specifies CASSFPRGTSTGELFF.

The rearrangement links TRBV24-1 to TRBJ2-3; TRBD1 matches 8 bases. V was clipped by 3 bases and J by 2 bases; unmatched bases: 3. CDR1 is KGHDR, CDR2 SFDVKD, per germline. CDR3 length equals 15 residues. DNA of the CDR3: TGTGCCACCAGTGATCGGGGACAGGACACAGATACGCAGTATTTT. It translates to CATSDRGQDTDTQYF.

The V gene is TRBV3-1, the J gene TRBJ1-1; a possible D gene is TRBD1 (6 bases). This CDR3 has 16 residues. V was trimmed by 1 base and J by 12 bases, leaving 24 bases between them. Germline assignment: CDR1 LGHDT and CDR2 YNNKEL (reference sequence). The CDR3 spells CASSQVSPQQGVGTFF. The CDR3, as DNA: TGTGCCAGCAGCCAAGTCAGTCCACAACAGGGTGTTGGAACTTTCTTT.

By its share, this clonotype is medium-sized. This chain's CDR3 is CASSPRDGSYEQYF. CDR3 DNA sequence: TGTGCCAGCAGCCCCCGGGACGGCTCCTACGAGCAGTACTTC. V gene TRBV7-8 combines with J gene TRBJ2-7; the D gene could be TRBD1 or TRBD2 (5 bases each). Deletions cut 5 bases from V and 0 bases from J, with 11 bases between. The CDR3 spans 14 residues. CDR1 and CDR2 (germline): SGHVS, FQNEAQ.